These 16 T cell receptor beta chains were all obtained from the same sample, sequenced in a study of cytomegalovirus exposure and HLA in healthy donors. With 60 Vbeta and 13 Jbeta primers, the PCR was carried out. Repertoires were generated with immunoSEQ multiplex PCR, while TCRdb's copy carries only in-frame clones and drops some. The sample consists of tens of thousands of clones, about 70% of them appearing once. Sequencing used PBMCs. Receptors originate from a woman aged 25-40 years in good health and CMV-seropositive.

The chain links TRBV10-3 to TRBJ2-7; D possibly corresponds to TRBD2 (6 bases). Germline loops: CDR1 ENHRY, CDR2 SYGVKD. This CDR3 has 14 residues. V was clipped by 2 bases and J by 5 bases, with 13 bases between them. The CDR3 is CAISEGGRGHEQYF. CDR3 DNA: TGTGCCATCAGTGAGGGGGGGAGAGGCCACGAGCAGTACTTC.

This chain links TRBV5-6 with TRBJ1-1; the D gene is possibly TRBD1 (5 bases). CDR3 length: 12 residues. From germline, CDR1 is SGHDT and CDR2 YYEEEE. The V end lost 0 bases, the J end lost 10 bases, and 10 bases lay between the germline ends. The CDR3 DNA reads as TGTGCCAGCAGCTTGGAGGGGATGGGAGCTTTCTTT. It encodes CASSLEGMGAFF.

The gene calls are TRBV7-7 and TRBJ2-7; 10 bases agree with TRBD2. This CDR3 is built from 19 residues. Germline assignment: CDR1 SSHAT and CDR2 FNYEAQ (reference sequence). CDR3 residues: CAVKEMKGSLAGPPYEQYF. The CDR3 DNA reads as TGTGCGGTTAAAGAGATGAAGGGCTCACTAGCGGGGCCCCCCTACGAGCAGTACTTC.

This clone has more than one count but fewer than ten. The chain has TRBV6-5 and TRBJ2-7; unclear D gene. CDR3 length: 14 amino acids. Trimming removed 2 bases from V and 2 bases from J, with 10 bases in between. The germline gives CDR1 MNHEY, CDR2 SVGAGI. CDR3 sequence reads: CASSYDGVTYEQYF. CDR3 DNA sequence: TGTGCCAGCAGTTACGACGGAGTAACCTACGAGCAGTACTTC.

The chain is built from TRBV6-1 and TRBJ2-3; 7 bases agree with TRBD2. V trimming: 4 bases; J trimming: 2 bases; junction bases outside the gene matches: 9. Germline V gene data show CDR1 as MNHNS and CDR2 as SASEGT. The CDR3 has 16 residues. CDR3 sequence reads: CASSGLAGGATDTQYF. The CDR3 region has the DNA TGTGCCAGCAGTGGACTAGCAGGTGGGGCCACAGATACGCAGTATTTT.

V gene TRBV7-6 combines with J gene TRBJ1-2; 10 nucleotides agree with TRBD1. CDR1 and CDR2 (germline): SGHVS, FNYEAQ. Trimming cost V 4 bases and J 4 bases; bases outside gene matches: 6. CDR3 size: 15 residues. CDR3 loop: CASSSGQGVIYGYTF. CDR3 nucleotide sequence: TGTGCCAGCAGCTCCGGACAGGGGGTGATCTATGGCTACACCTTC. The entire variable domain, with the rest obtained from reference TRBV7-6 and TRBJ1-2, is as follows: GAGVSQSPRYKVTKRGQDVALRCDPISGHVSLYWYRQALGQGPEFLTYFNYEAQQDKSGLPNDRFSAERPEGSISTLTIQRTEQRDSAMYRCASSSGQGVIYGYTFGSGTRLTVV.

The chain uses TRBV12-5 and TRBJ1-5; weak D call: TRBD1 (5 bases). CDR1 LGHNT and CDR2 FRNRAP come from the germline V gene. V was trimmed by 2 bases and J by 1 base, leaving 6 bases between them. The CDR3 contains 14 residues. CDR3 residues: CASGLSGSNQPQHF. The CDR3 DNA sequence: TGTGCTAGTGGTTTGTCAGGGAGCAATCAGCCCCAGCATTTT.

This chain links TRBV28 with TRBJ2-7; 10 bases match TRBD2. With V trimmed by 6 bases and J by 2 bases, 7 bases remained unmatched. This CDR3 has 15 residues. In germline, CDR1 is MDHEN, CDR2 SYDVKM. DNA of the CDR3: TGTGCCAGCAGACCTACTAGCGGGAAGACCTACGAGCAGTACTTC. It encodes CASRPTSGKTYEQYF.

The chain joins TRBV9 to TRBJ2-1, with 11 bases identical to TRBD2. The trim removed 3 bases at V and 6 bases at J, leaving 8 bases unmatched. The germline gives CDR1 SGDLS, CDR2 YYNGEE. This CDR3 spans 16 amino acids. The CDR3 sequence is CASSGTGTSGLNEQFF. For the CDR3, the DNA is TGTGCCAGCAGCGGGACCGGGACTAGCGGACTCAATGAGCAGTTCTTC.

The CDR3 region is CASSERVNSYNEQFF. The CDR3 DNA reads as TGTGCCAGCAGCGAGCGGGTTAACTCCTACAATGAGCAGTTCTTC. The chain joins TRBV9 to TRBJ2-1; D is perhaps TRBD2 (6 bases). V was clipped by 3 bases and J by 0 bases, with 10 bases between them. Per the germline V gene, CDR1 is SGDLS and CDR2 is YYNGEE. The CDR3 consists of 15 residues.

The genes are TRBV4-2 and TRBJ2-3, with TRBD1 matching over 9 bases. CDR1 and CDR2 from the germline V gene are LGHNA and YNFKEQ. The J segment lost 6 bases and the V segment lost 0 bases, leaving 7 bases of the junction unmatched. The CDR3 length is 16 residues. DNA of the CDR3: TGTGCCAGCAGCCAAGACCCGACAGGGGGTAGTGATACGCAGTATTTT. This sequence encodes CASSQDPTGGSDTQYF.

The chain recombines TRBV29-1 with TRBJ1-3, with D hard to call. The CDR3 is 13 amino acids. Germline assignment: CDR1 SQVTM and CDR2 ANQGSEA. The germline V and J ends were trimmed by 4 bases and 0 bases, with 7 bases remaining between them. The CDR3 is CSVAVSSGNTIYF. CDR3 nucleotide sequence: TGCAGCGTTGCTGTGAGCTCTGGAAACACCATATATTTT.

The chain carries TRBV18 and TRBJ2-5, with D possibly TRBD1 on 5 matching bases. V was trimmed by 3 bases and J by 2 bases, leaving 7 bases between them. The CDR3 is 13 amino acids. CDR1 is KGHSH and CDR2 is LQKENI in the germline V gene. Written as DNA, the CDR3 is TGTGCCAGCTCACCGGGGCTTCAAGAGACCCAGTACTTC. Translated, it gives CASSPGLQETQYF.

This clone was counted a few times. The genes are TRBV5-1 and TRBJ2-2; 7 nucleotides match TRBD1. With V trimmed by 5 bases and J by 5 bases, 9 bases remained unmatched. The V gene's germline CDR1 is SGHRS and CDR2 YFSETQ. This CDR3 has 15 residues. Here the CDR3 reads CASRPGTDNTGELFF. The DNA for the CDR3 is TGCGCCAGCAGGCCCGGGACAGACAATACCGGGGAGCTGTTTTTT.

This sequence joins TRBV20-1 and TRBJ1-2, with D possibly matching TRBD1 (5 bases). The CDR3 is 11 amino acids. Germline CDR1 reads DFQATT; CDR2 reads SNEGSKA (reference sequence). Trimming removed 5 bases from V and 5 bases from J, with 9 bases in between. This CDR3 reads CSALQDYGYTF. For the CDR3, the DNA is TGCAGTGCTTTACAGGATTATGGCTACACCTTC.

V is TRBV27 and J is TRBJ1-2; 7 bases fit TRBD1. CDR1 and CDR2 from the germline V gene are MNHEY and SMNVEV (reference sequence). Germline trimming cut 5 bases from V and 12 bases from J; bases unmatched to any gene: 12. This CDR3 has 13 amino acids. In nucleotides, the CDR3 is TGTGCCAGCAGTCCGACTAGACAGGGAGGAGACACCTTC. Its translation: CASSPTRQGGDTF.